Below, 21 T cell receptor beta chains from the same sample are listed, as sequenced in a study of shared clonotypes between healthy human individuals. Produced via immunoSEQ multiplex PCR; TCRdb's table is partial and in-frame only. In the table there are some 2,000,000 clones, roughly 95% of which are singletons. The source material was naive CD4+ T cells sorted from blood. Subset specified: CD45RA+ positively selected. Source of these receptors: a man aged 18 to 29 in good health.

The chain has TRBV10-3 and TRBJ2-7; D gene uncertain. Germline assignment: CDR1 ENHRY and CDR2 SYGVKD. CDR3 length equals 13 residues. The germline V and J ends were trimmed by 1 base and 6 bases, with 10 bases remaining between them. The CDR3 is CAISEFEIGEQYF. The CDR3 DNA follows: TGTGCCATCAGTGAGTTCGAAATTGGCGAGCAGTACTTC.

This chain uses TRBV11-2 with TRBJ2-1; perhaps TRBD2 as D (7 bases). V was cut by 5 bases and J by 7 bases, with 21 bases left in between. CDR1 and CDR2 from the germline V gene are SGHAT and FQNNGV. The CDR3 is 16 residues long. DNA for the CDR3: TGTGCCAGCAGCCGGGAGGCGGGGATTAGGGGGAATGAGCAGTTCTTC. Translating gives CASSREAGIRGNEQFF.

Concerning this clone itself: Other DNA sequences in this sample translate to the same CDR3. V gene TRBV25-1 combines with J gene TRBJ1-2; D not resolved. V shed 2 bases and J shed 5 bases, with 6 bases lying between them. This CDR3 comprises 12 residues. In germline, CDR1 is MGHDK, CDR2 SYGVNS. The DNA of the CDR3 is TGTGCCAGCAGTGAACAGGTATATGGCTACACCTTC. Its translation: CASSEQVYGYTF.

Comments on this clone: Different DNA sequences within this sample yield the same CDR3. DNA of the CDR3: TGCGCCAGCAGCTTGGGCGGGAGGGGGACAGATACGCAGTATTTT. Translation gives CASSLGGRGTDTQYF. The chain is built from TRBV5-1 and TRBJ2-3, with 9 bases identical to TRBD2. The CDR3 runs 15 residues. CDR1 SGHRS and CDR2 YFSETQ come from the germline V gene. V lost 0 bases, J lost 3 bases, and 2 bases stayed unmatched.

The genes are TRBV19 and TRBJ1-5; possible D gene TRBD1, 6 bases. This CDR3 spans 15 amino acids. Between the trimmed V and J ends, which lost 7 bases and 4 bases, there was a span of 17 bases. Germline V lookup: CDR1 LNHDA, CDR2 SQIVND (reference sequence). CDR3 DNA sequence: TGTGCCAGTACCCTAAGAGAGGGGGGGAATCAGCCCCAGCATTTT. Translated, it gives CASTLREGGNQPQHF.

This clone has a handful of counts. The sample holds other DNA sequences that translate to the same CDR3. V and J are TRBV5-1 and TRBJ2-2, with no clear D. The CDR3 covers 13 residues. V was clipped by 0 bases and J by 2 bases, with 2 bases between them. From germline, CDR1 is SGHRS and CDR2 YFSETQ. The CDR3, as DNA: TGCGCCAGCAGCTTGGACAACACCGGGGAGCTGTTTTTT. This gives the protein CASSLDNTGELFF.

The CDR3 bases are TGTGCCAGCAGCTCCGGACAGGTCGGGGAGCTGTTTTTT. It codes for CASSSGQVGELFF. This chain uses TRBV7-3 with TRBJ2-2; 7 bases are a match to TRBD1. This CDR3 comprises 13 residues. Unmatched junction bases numbered 3, after V lost 4 bases and J lost 7 bases. Germline CDR1 reads SGHTA; CDR2 reads FQGTGA.

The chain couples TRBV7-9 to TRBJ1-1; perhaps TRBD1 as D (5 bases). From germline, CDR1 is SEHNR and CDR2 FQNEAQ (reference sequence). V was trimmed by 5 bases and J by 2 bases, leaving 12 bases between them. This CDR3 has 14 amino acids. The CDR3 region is CASSRNTGNTEAFF. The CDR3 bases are TGTGCCAGCAGCAGAAATACAGGTAACACTGAAGCTTTCTTT.

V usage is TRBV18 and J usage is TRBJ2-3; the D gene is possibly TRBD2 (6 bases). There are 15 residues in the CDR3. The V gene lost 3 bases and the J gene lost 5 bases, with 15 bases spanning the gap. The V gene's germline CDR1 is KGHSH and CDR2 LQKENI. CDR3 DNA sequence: TGTGCCAGCTCACCCCCGGGACTGCGAAGAGATACGCAGTATTTT. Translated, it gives CASSPPGLRRDTQYF.

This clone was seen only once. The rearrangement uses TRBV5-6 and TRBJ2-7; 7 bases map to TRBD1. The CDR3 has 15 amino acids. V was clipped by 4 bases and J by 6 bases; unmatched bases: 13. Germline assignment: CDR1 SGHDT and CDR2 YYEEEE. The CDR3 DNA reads TGTGCCAGCAGCGGGGAACAGGGGTACTTCCTCGAGCAGTACTTC. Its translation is CASSGEQGYFLEQYF.

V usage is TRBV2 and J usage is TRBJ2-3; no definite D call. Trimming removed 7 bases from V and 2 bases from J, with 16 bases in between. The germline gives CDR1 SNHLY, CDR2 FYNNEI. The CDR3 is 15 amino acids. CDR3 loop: CASIGLGSDTDTQYF. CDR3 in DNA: TGTGCCAGCATCGGCCTAGGGTCCGACACAGATACGCAGTATTTT.

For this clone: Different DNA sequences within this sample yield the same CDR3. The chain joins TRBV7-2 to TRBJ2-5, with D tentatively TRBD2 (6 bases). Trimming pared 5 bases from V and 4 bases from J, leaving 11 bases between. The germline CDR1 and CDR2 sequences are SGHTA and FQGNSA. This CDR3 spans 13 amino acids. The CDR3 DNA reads TGTGCCAGCAGCGGACCCGGGAGAGAGACCCAGTACTTC. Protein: CASSGPGRETQYF.

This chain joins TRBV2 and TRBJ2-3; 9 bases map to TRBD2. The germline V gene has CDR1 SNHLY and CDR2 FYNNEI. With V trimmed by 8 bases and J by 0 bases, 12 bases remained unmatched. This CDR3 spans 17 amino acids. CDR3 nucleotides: TGTGCCAGCCGTTGGGCTAGCGGGATATCTAGCACAGATACGCAGTATTTT. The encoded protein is CASRWASGISSTDTQYF.

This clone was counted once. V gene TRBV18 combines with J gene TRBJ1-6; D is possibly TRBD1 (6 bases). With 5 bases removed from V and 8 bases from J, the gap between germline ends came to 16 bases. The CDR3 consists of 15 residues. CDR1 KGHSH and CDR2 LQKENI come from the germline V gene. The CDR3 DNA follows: TGTGCCAGCTCAGAACTAGGGACACGGGATTCACCCCTCCACTTT. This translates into CASSELGTRDSPLHF.

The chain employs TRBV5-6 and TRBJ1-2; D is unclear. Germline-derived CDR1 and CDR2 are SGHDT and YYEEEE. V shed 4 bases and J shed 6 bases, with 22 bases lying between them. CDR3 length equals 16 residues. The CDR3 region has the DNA TGTGCCAGCAGCCCCGGGGTACAGTTTTCGGGGAATGGCTACACCTTC. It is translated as CASSPGVQFSGNGYTF. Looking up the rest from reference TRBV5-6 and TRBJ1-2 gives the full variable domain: DAGVTQSPTHLIKTRGQQVTLRCSPKSGHDTVSWYQQALGQGPQFIFQYYEEEERQRGNFPDRFSGHQFPNYSSELNVNALLLGDSALYLCASSPGVQFSGNGYTFGSGTRLTVV.

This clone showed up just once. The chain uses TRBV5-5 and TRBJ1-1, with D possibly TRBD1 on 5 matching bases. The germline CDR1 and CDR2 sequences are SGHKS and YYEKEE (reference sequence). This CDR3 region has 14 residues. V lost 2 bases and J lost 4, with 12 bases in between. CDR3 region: CASSFLWGGTEAFF. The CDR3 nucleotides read TGTGCCAGCAGCTTCCTATGGGGCGGCACTGAAGCTTTCTTT.

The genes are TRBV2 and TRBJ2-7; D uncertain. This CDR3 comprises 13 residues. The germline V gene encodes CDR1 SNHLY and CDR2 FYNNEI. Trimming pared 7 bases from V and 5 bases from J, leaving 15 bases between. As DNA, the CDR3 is TGTGCCAGCATTGATCTAGACCCGAACGAGCAGTACTTC. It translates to CASIDLDPNEQYF.

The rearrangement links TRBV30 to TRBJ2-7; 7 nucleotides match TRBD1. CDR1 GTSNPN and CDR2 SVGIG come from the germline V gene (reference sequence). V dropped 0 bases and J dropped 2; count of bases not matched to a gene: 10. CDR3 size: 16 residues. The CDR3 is CAWSVGRGNGPYEQYF. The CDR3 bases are TGTGCCTGGAGTGTAGGCAGGGGGAATGGCCCCTACGAGCAGTACTTC.

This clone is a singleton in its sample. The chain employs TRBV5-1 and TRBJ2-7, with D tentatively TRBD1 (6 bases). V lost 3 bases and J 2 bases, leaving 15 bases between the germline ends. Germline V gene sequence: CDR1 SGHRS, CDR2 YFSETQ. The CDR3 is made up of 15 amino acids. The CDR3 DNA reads TGCGCCAGCAGCTCAGGACAGCTGGGTACCTACGAGCAGTACTTC. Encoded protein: CASSSGQLGTYEQYF.

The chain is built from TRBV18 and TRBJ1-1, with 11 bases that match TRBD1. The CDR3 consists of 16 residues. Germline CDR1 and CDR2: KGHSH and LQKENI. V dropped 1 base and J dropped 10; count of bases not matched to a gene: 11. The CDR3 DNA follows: TGTGCCAGCTCACCACTAACCGGGACAGGGGGATTCGGAGCTTTCTTT. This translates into CASSPLTGTGGFGAFF.

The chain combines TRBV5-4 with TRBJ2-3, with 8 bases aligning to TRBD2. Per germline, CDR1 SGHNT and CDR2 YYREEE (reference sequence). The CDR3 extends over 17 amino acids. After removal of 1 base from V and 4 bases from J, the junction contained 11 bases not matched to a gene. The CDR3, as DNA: TGTGCCAGCAGCTTGTCACCGGGACTAGGCATCCCAGATACGCAGTATTTT. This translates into CASSLSPGLGIPDTQYF.